This T cell receptor (beta chain) was recovered during a study of T cells in tuberculosis. Study as a whole: Sequenced TCRs come from CD1B-GMM tetramer-binding T cells. Findings and caveats of the study: Low-affinity CD1B-GMM tetramer-binding T cells may have been missed.

Sequencing used immunoSEQ multiplex PCR; TCRdb keeps in-frame clones, though not all of them. Of about 58,000 clones in the sample, approximately 86% are singletons; the top ten hold 21%. Sorting used thawed, overnight-rested PBMC stained with anti-CD3, a viability dye and GMM-loaded CD1B tetramer. The lipid loaded on the CD1B tetramers was C32 glucose monomycolate from Rhodococcus equi. The receptor comes from an adult woman with latent tuberculosis. Material for sequencing was CD1b-GMM tetramer-negative cells sorted from PBMCs.

This chain's CDR3 is CASSRIQGSYEQYF. The CDR3 DNA reads TGTGCCAGCTCACGCATCCAGGGTTCGTACGAGCAGTACTTC. This chain uses TRBV18 with TRBJ2-7; D is perhaps TRBD1 (5 bases). Germline values: CDR1 KGHSH, CDR2 LQKENI. V lost 4 bases, J lost 4 bases, and 14 bases lay in between. CDR3 size: 14 residues. The full variable domain, completed using reference TRBV18 and TRBJ2-7, is NAGVMQNPRHLVRRRGQEARLRCSPMKGHSHVYWYRQLPEEGLKFMVYLQKENIIDESGMPKERFSAEFPKEGPSILRIQQVVRGDSAAYFCASSRIQGSYEQYFGPGTRLTVT.